What follows are 22 T cell receptor beta chains derived from one specimen sequenced in a study of OX40 agonist ivuxolimab in advanced cancers. The data were produced by immunoSEQ multiplex PCR, yet TCRdb's version contains in-frame clones alone and is incomplete. The table has 97,000 or so clones, about 90% seen once. Specimen: CD4+ or CD8+ T cells sorted from blood, collected in a trial of the OX40 agonist ivuxolimab. All receptors derive from an adult with an advanced solid tumor such as melanoma, head and neck, liver or kidney cancer.

Notes on this clone: Other DNA sequences in the sample encode the same CDR3. The chain recombines TRBV29-1 with TRBJ2-2; D gene ambiguous. Trimming removed 4 bases at V and 1 base at J, with 4 bases between. Germline loops: CDR1 SQVTM, CDR2 ANQGSEA. The CDR3 runs 12 residues. The CDR3 DNA is TGCAGCGTTGGTTGGAACACCGGGGAGCTGTTTTTT. Protein sequence: CSVGWNTGELFF.

CDR3 in amino acids: CASSTGQGGGETQYF. CDR3 nucleotides: TGTGCCAGCAGCACCGGACAGGGCGGTGGAGAGACCCAGTACTTC. This sequence joins TRBV7-9 and TRBJ2-5; 8 nucleotides align to TRBD1. The CDR3 contains 15 residues. The V gene's germline CDR1 is SEHNR and CDR2 FQNEAQ (reference sequence). The V segment lost 5 bases and the J segment 4 bases; nucleotides outside the gene matches: 9. Using reference TRBV7-9 and TRBJ2-5 for the parts outside the CDR3, the full variable domain is DTGVSQNPRHKITKRGQNVTFRCDPISEHNRLYWYRQTLGQGPEFLTYFQNEAQLEKSRLLSDRFSAERPKGSFSTLEIQRTEQGDSAMYLCASSTGQGGGETQYFGPGTRLLVL.

V and J are TRBV5-1 and TRBJ1-2; D is uncertain. V was pared by 5 bases and J by 5 bases, with 13 bases between. The germline CDR1 and CDR2 sequences are SGHRS and YFSETQ. CDR3 length: 13 amino acids. CDR3 in DNA: TGCGCCAGCAGGTCCGGACCCCAATATGGCTACACCTTC. Protein: CASRSGPQYGYTF.

This clone was counted a single time. V and J are TRBV2 and TRBJ1-4; TRBD1 agrees at 8 bases. Germline CDR1 reads SNHLY; CDR2 reads FYNNEI. The ends lost 6 bases at V and 10 bases at J; junction bases unmatched: 10. The length of the CDR3 is 14 residues. The CDR3 region is CASSQRTGQGKLFF. CDR3 nucleotides: TGTGCCAGCAGCCAAAGGACAGGGCAGGGAAAACTGTTTTTT.

The rearrangement joins TRBV10-2 to TRBJ2-2; TRBD2 matches 12 bases. J was trimmed by 6 bases and V by 3 bases; bases with no gene match: 2. This CDR3 region has 15 residues. In germline, CDR1 is WSHSY, CDR2 SAAADI. CDR3 sequence reads: CASSDLAGGPGELFF. The DNA for the CDR3 is TGCGCCAGCAGTGATCTAGCGGGGGGGCCCGGGGAGCTGTTTTTT.

The chain employs TRBV5-4 and TRBJ1-6; D is unresolved. The ends were cut back, 0 bases at V and 5 bases at J, with 12 bases in the middle. The V gene's germline CDR1 is SGHNT and CDR2 YYREEE (reference sequence). This CDR3 is 16 amino acids long. CDR3 amino acids: CASSLAPRLDNSPLHF. The CDR3 nucleotides are TGTGCCAGCAGCTTGGCCCCGAGGTTGGATAATTCACCCCTCCACTTT.

The rearrangement uses TRBV4-1 and TRBJ1-2; no clear D. Looked up from germline, CDR1 is MGHRA and CDR2 is YSYEKL. The CDR3 runs to 15 residues. V was cut by 0 bases and J by 5 bases, with 13 bases left in between. The CDR3 nucleotides read TGCGCCAGCAGCCAAGATCTGAGGGCCCGTTATGGCTACACCTTC. It is translated as CASSQDLRARYGYTF.

The CDR3 sequence: CASSPIRGYNEKLFF. As DNA, the CDR3 is TGTGCCAGCTCACCAATTAGGGGATATAATGAAAAACTGTTTTTT. This rearrangement joins TRBV18 to TRBJ1-4; perhaps TRBD1 as D (5 bases). The CDR3 spans 15 residues. The germline V gene has CDR1 KGHSH and CDR2 LQKENI. Trimming shortened V by 2 bases and J by 4 bases, and 11 bases separated the two germline ends.

This clone was counted between two and nine times. The rearrangement uses TRBV27 and TRBJ1-2, with 7 bases matching TRBD1. This CDR3 region has 14 residues. J lost 7 bases, V lost 2 bases, and 7 bases had no gene match. Per germline, CDR1 MNHEY and CDR2 SMNVEV (reference sequence). CDR3 in amino acids: CASSLGKGAFGYTF. The CDR3 DNA is TGTGCCAGCAGTTTAGGGAAGGGGGCCTTTGGCTACACCTTC.

This chain links TRBV2 with TRBJ2-2, with TRBD1 identical over 7 bases. The germline gives CDR1 SNHLY, CDR2 FYNNEI. Trimming removed 7 bases from V and 2 bases from J; junction bases left unmatched: 10. This CDR3 region has 16 residues. The CDR3 nucleotides read TGTGCCAGCACTTTAAACAGGGGCCCTAACACCGGGGAGCTGTTTTTT. It codes for CASTLNRGPNTGELFF.

V is TRBV5-1 and J is TRBJ2-1, with a possible D match to TRBD2 (6 bases). CDR3 length: 16 residues. CDR1 SGHRS and CDR2 YFSETQ come from the germline V gene. V lost 3 bases and J lost 7, with 20 bases in between. CDR3 region: CASSYGRGSDQNEQFF. The DNA for the CDR3 is TGCGCCAGCAGCTACGGGCGGGGCTCGGACCAGAATGAGCAGTTCTTC.

V usage is TRBV15 and J usage is TRBJ1-6; TRBD1 matches at 9 bases. Germline lookup yields CDR1 LNHNV and CDR2 YYDKDF (reference sequence). The CDR3 is 17 amino acids. The V and J ends lost 1 base and 8 bases, in that order; junction bases with no gene match: 9. DNA of the CDR3: TGTGCCACCAGCAGAGGCCGGACAGGGGCTCTAGATTCACCCCTCCACTTT. Encoded protein: CATSRGRTGALDSPLHF.

The genes are TRBV5-6 and TRBJ1-3; D unresolved. The CDR3 consists of 15 residues. Germline V gene sequence: CDR1 SGHDT, CDR2 YYEEEE. V lost 0 bases, J lost 4 bases, and 11 bases lay in between. CDR3 in amino acids: CASSLAVPLGNTIYF. CDR3 DNA: TGTGCCAGCAGCTTGGCCGTACCGCTAGGAAACACCATATATTTT.

The rearrangement joins TRBV5-1 to TRBJ2-6, with a tentative D call TRBD1 (6 bases). Germline V gene sequence: CDR1 SGHRS, CDR2 YFSETQ. The CDR3 loop spans 16 amino acids. Trimming removed 4 bases from V and 0 bases from J, with 11 bases in between. In DNA form, the CDR3 reads TGCGCCAGCAGCCCCACAGGGTTCTCTGGGGCCAACGTCCTGACTTTC. Translated: CASSPTGFSGANVLTF.

The V gene is TRBV4-1, the J gene TRBJ2-1; 13 bases fit TRBD2. Looked up from germline, CDR1 is MGHRA and CDR2 is YSYEKL. V gave up 1 base and J gave up 1 base; unmatched junction bases: 7. The length of the CDR3 is 19 residues. CDR3: CASSQVLAGGPRSYNEQFF. DNA for the CDR3: TGCGCCAGCAGCCAAGTACTAGCGGGGGGGCCTCGATCCTACAATGAGCAGTTCTTC.

This clone was detected only once. The chain uses TRBV30 and TRBJ1-1, with D perhaps matching TRBD1 (6 bases). Germline V gene data show CDR1 as GTSNPN and CDR2 as SVGIG (reference sequence). Deletions cut 2 bases from V and 4 bases from J, with 14 bases between. CDR3 length equals 14 residues. CDR3 coding DNA: TGTGCCTGGAGTCGAACACCCAGGGGCACTGAAGCTTTCTTT. It codes for CAWSRTPRGTEAFF.

This chain links TRBV6-1 with TRBJ2-3, with TRBD1 matching over 10 bases. The trim removed 4 bases at V and 1 base at J, leaving 2 bases unmatched. Germline-derived CDR1 and CDR2 are MNHNS and SASEGT. The CDR3 runs 15 residues. The chain's CDR3 is CASSVTGGGTDTQYF. The CDR3 DNA reads as TGTGCCAGCAGTGTGACAGGGGGCGGCACAGATACGCAGTATTTT.

This clone was seen a single time. V gene TRBV6-5 combines with J gene TRBJ1-5; D is possibly TRBD1 (5 bases). This CDR3 spans 15 amino acids. V lost 0 bases and J 2 bases, leaving 8 bases between the germline ends. Germline CDR1 reads MNHEY; CDR2 reads SVGAGI. CDR3 in amino acids: CASSYSRGGNQPQHF. The CDR3 DNA reads as TGTGCCAGCAGTTACTCAAGGGGTGGCAATCAGCCCCAGCATTTT.

This clone has a handful of counts. V gene TRBV11-1 combines with J gene TRBJ2-7; no definite D call. CDR3 size: 14 residues. The V end lost 1 base, the J end lost 1 base, and 8 bases lay between the germline ends. The germline V gene has CDR1 SGHAT and CDR2 FQDESV (reference sequence). The CDR3 nucleotides are TGTGCCAGCAGCTTAGGGTTCGGATCCTACGAGCAGTACTTC. Translated, it gives CASSLGFGSYEQYF.

This clone showed up just once. V gene TRBV5-4 combines with J gene TRBJ1-4; D unclear. Trimming stripped 0 bases from V and 4 bases from J, with 10 bases between. The CDR3 length is 15 residues. Germline CDR1 and CDR2: SGHNT and YYREEE (reference sequence). CDR3 DNA: TGTGCCAGCAGCTTGGGGGGTGTAATTAATGAAAAACTGTTTTTT. It encodes CASSLGGVINEKLFF.

The rearrangement joins TRBV19 to TRBJ1-4, with TRBD1 as a possible D gene (6 bases). Germline-derived CDR1 and CDR2 are LNHDA and SQIVND (reference sequence). V lost 7 bases to trimming and J lost 8 bases, with 23 bases between them. This CDR3 is 16 amino acids long. The CDR3 reads CASTPRWGDISEKLFF. Written as DNA, the CDR3 is TGTGCCAGTACCCCCCGTTGGGGGGACATAAGCGAAAAACTGTTTTTT.

This clone was detected only once. CDR3 protein: CSVRSAGLVSEQFF. DNA for the CDR3: TGCAGCGTTCGTTCGGCCGGCCTAGTTAGTGAGCAGTTCTTC. This rearrangement joins TRBV29-1 to TRBJ2-1; D unclear. In germline, CDR1 is SQVTM, CDR2 ANQGSEA. V lost 5 bases to trimming and J lost 9 bases, with 20 bases between them. This CDR3 is 14 amino acids long.